This TCR beta chain derives from a study of cytomegalovirus exposure and HLA in healthy donors. The wider study: It was reported in a later analysis that the same platform had been used for the 90 to 150 validation repertoires as for the 550 to 700 first-cohort repertoires.

Study-level results: A few chains tied to CMV proved CMV antigen-specific in vitro.

Concerning this clone: No antigen is known for it.

Some clones are missing from TCRdb's copy, which holds only in-frame ones; the method was immunoSEQ multiplex PCR. The repertoire holds 95,000 to 120,000 clones, 70% to 90% seen once, with roughly 3% in the top ten. Germline loops: CDR1 SGHDN, CDR2 FVKESK. Unmatched junction bases numbered 8, after V lost 5 bases and J lost 2 bases. The CDR3 loop spans 16 amino acids. V is TRBV14 and J is TRBJ2-7, with 11 bases that match TRBD2. The TCR was taken from a woman in her late teens or twenties in good health and CMV-seronegative. The sequencing sample was made of PBMCs. The CDR3 loop is CASSSLTSGGAYEQYF. The CDR3 coding sequence is TGTGCCAGCAGCAGTCTCACTAGCGGGGGAGCCTACGAGCAGTACTTC. Full variable domain (outside the CDR3, taken from reference TRBV14 and TRBJ2-7): EAGVTQFPSHSVIEKGQTVTLRCDPISGHDNLYWYRRVMGKEIKFLLHFVKESKQDESGMPNNRFLAERTGGTYSTLKVQPAELEDSGVYFCASSSLTSGGAYEQYFGPGTRLTVT.